This TCR beta chain is drawn from a study of blood T cell repertoires in COVID-19. Study at large: Donors in the United States, Italy and Spain gave samples during acute or convalescent COVID-19.

In the study's own analysis: Reference gene primer amplification gave nucleated cell count estimates. Only in-frame clones appear in the TCRdb table, and some are missing; sequencing was by immunoSEQ multiplex PCR. V, J and clone size are taken as reported in that table, and D and trimming were inferred from the DNA itself. This table has just over 650,000 clones, 85% to 90% appearing once. Trimming removed 9 bases from V and 5 bases from J; junction bases left unmatched: 2. Germline V gene data show CDR1 as ENHRY and CDR2 as SYGVKD. This CDR3 has 11 residues. The rearrangement uses TRBV10-3 and TRBJ2-7, with TRBD1 identical over 9 bases. This sequence originates from a woman aged 18-35 years with acute or convalescent COVID-19. Sequencing was carried out using peripheral blood. The CDR3 region has the DNA TGTGCCATTTGGACAGGGGACGAGCAGTACTTC. Amino acid sequence: CAIWTGDEQYF.